These T cell receptor beta chains were read from a single sample in a study of blood T cell repertoires in COVID-19. This table comes from immunoSEQ multiplex PCR, and its TCRdb copy is limited to in-frame clones, with some not included. The sample contains more than 300,000 clones, almost 90% of which appear only once. Sequences were obtained from peripheral blood. The source of these receptors is a woman between 65 and 79 years old with COVID-19, enrolled during active disease. The CDR3 runs from the conserved cysteine through the conserved F or W. Fields, in order: V gene, clone size, D gene, J gene, CDR3 protein, CDR3 DNA. The D gene is left open where the match is weak. Rows give clone size only sometimes, using once, few, many, or a class for an expanded clone.

TRBV9	.	.	TRBJ1-1	CASSVGVFEDSEAFF	TGTGCCAGCAGCGTAGGAGTGTTCGAGGACAGTGAAGCTTTCTTT
TRBV30	.	TRBD1	TRBJ1-1	CAWILGITGGTEAFF	TGTGCCTGGATCTTGGGAATAACAGGGGGGACTGAAGCTTTCTTT
TRBV11-2	few	TRBD1	TRBJ1-2	CASSFRTGGGYGSGYTF	TGTGCCAGCAGCTTCCGGACAGGGGGTGGCTATGGTTCGGGCTACACCTTC
TRBV5-6	once	TRBD2	TRBJ2-7	CASSAGLAGRAYEQYF	TGTGCCAGCAGCGCAGGACTAGCGGGGAGGGCCTACGAGCAGTACTTC
TRBV27	once	TRBD1	TRBJ2-7	CASSFGTGGTYEQYF	TGTGCCAGCAGTTTTGGGACAGGGGGGACCTACGAGCAGTACTTC
TRBV5-5	once	.	TRBJ1-5	CASSSFPDQPQHF	TGTGCCAGCAGCTCGTTCCCCGATCAGCCCCAGCATTTT
TRBV5-1	.	TRBD1	TRBJ1-3	CASTLQGISGNTIYF	TGCGCCAGCACCCTACAGGGGATCTCTGGAAACACCATATATTTT
TRBV11-2	once	TRBD2	TRBJ2-3	CASSPTSSGWRDTQYF	TGTGCCAGCAGCCCTACTTCTAGCGGGTGGAGAGATACGCAGTATTTT
TRBV9	.	TRBD2	TRBJ2-7	CASSASGVSYEQYF	TGTGCCAGCAGCGCCAGCGGGGTCTCCTACGAGCAGTACTTC
TRBV6-5	few	TRBD1	TRBJ1-2	CASSSLGQGLDGYTF	TGTGCCAGCAGTTCCCTGGGACAGGGTTTGGATGGCTACACCTTC
TRBV7-2	.	TRBD1	TRBJ1-2	CASSIGQGLGYTF	TGTGCCAGCAGCATCGGACAGGGGCTTGGCTACACCTTC
TRBV5-1	.	.	TRBJ1-2	CASSSHSSSPDGYTF	TGCGCCAGCAGCTCCCACAGCTCCTCGCCCGATGGCTACACCTTC
TRBV9	.	.	TRBJ2-7	CASSVGGTQDEQYF	TGTGCCAGCAGCGTAGGGGGCACTCAGGACGAGCAGTACTTC
TRBV9	.	.	TRBJ2-1	CASSPAGLVNNEQFF	TGTGCCAGCAGCCCCGCAGGGCTGGTAAACAATGAGCAGTTCTTC
TRBV7-2	.	.	TRBJ2-7	CASSSPGPYEQYF	TGTGCCAGCAGCTCTCCGGGTCCCTACGAGCAGTACTTC
TRBV5-1	few	.	TRBJ1-4	CASRQGFDEKLFF	TGCGCCAGCAGACAGGGCTTTGATGAAAAACTGTTTTTT
TRBV2	.	.	TRBJ1-3	CASSVGRGGNTIYF	TGTGCCAGCAGTGTGGGCAGGGGTGGAAACACCATATATTTT
TRBV7-8	.	.	TRBJ1-5	CASSLWRGQPQHF	TGTGCCAGCAGCTTATGGAGGGGTCAGCCCCAGCATTTT
TRBV9	.	TRBD2	TRBJ2-5	CASSVENRGLAGEETQYF	TGTGCCAGCAGCGTAGAGAATCGGGGACTAGCGGGCGAAGAGACCCAGTACTTC
TRBV7-9	.	.	TRBJ2-3	CASSRGSSTDTQYF	TGTGCCAGCAGCCGGGGAAGCTCCACAGATACGCAGTATTTT
TRBV28	once	TRBD1	TRBJ2-5	CASSPGQGKKTQYF	TGTGCCAGCAGCCCGGGACAGGGGAAGAAGACCCAGTACTTC
TRBV5-6	.	.	TRBJ1-2	CASSLDGGREGYGYTF	TGTGCCAGCAGCTTGGACGGGGGCAGGGAGGGCTATGGCTACACCTTC
TRBV19	.	.	TRBJ2-7	CATEGASYEQYF	TGTGCCACGGAGGGGGCCTCCTACGAGCAGTACTTC
TRBV21-1	.	.	TRBJ1-2	CASTLKGSGGGYTF	TGTGCCAGCACCTTGAAGGGGTCAGGGGGAGGCTACACCTTC
TRBV5-1	.	TRBD1	TRBJ2-7	CASSPGQSYEQYF	TGCGCCAGCTCCCCGGGACAGTCCTACGAGCAGTACTTC
TRBV4-2	few	TRBD1	TRBJ1-1	CASSQQGARAFF	TGTGCCAGCAGCCAACAGGGGGCGCGGGCTTTCTTT
TRBV30	once	.	TRBJ1-3	CAWSVSRPGRRNTIYF	TGTGCCTGGAGTGTATCCAGGCCCGGCAGACGGAACACCATATATTTT
TRBV9	.	TRBD2	TRBJ2-7	CASSAHPGLAYEQYF	TGTGCCAGCAGCGCACATCCGGGACTAGCCTACGAGCAGTACTTC
TRBV24-1	.	.	TRBJ2-5	CATSEGVEETQYF	TGTGCCACCAGTGAAGGGGTGGAAGAGACCCAGTACTTC
TRBV6-5	.	.	TRBJ2-7	CASSYSGQSFEQYF	TGTGCCAGCAGTTACTCGGGACAATCCTTCGAGCAGTACTTC
TRBV5-8	.	.	TRBJ2-1	CASSLVRTIEQFF	TGTGCCAGCAGCTTGGTACGGACTATTGAGCAGTTCTTC
TRBV6-5	.	TRBD1	TRBJ2-7	CARIGQASYEQYF	TGTGCCAGGATCGGACAGGCTTCCTACGAGCAGTACTTC
TRBV18	.	TRBD1	TRBJ1-1	CASSPDRGGTNTEAFF	TGTGCCAGCTCACCTGACAGGGGGGGCACGAACACTGAAGCTTTCTTT
TRBV5-6	.	.	TRBJ2-7	CASSLESYAYEQYF	TGTGCCAGCAGCTTGGAAAGCTATGCCTACGAGCAGTACTTC
TRBV24-1	once	TRBD1	TRBJ2-3	CATSDLTGDATDTQYF	TGTGCCACCAGTGACCTTACAGGGGATGCCACAGATACGCAGTATTTT
TRBV11-2	.	TRBD2	TRBJ2-7	CASSLDWGGGEQYF	TGTGCCAGCAGCTTAGATTGGGGGGGAGGCGAGCAGTACTTC
TRBV28	few	.	TRBJ2-1	CASSGTLSSYNEQFF	TGTGCCAGCAGTGGGACTCTAAGCTCCTACAATGAGCAGTTCTTC
TRBV28	.	.	TRBJ1-1	CASNGEGATEAFF	TGTGCCAGCAATGGGGAGGGTGCGACTGAAGCTTTCTTT
TRBV18	.	TRBD1	TRBJ1-2	CASSPPTGEGYTF	TGTGCCAGCTCACCCCCGACAGGGGAGGGCTACACCTTC
TRBV5-1	.	TRBD1	TRBJ2-7	CASSLAPIPGQGRYEQYF	TGCGCCAGCAGCTTGGCTCCGATCCCGGGACAGGGGCGCTACGAGCAGTACTTC
TRBV6-6	once	.	TRBJ1-2	CASSYSTVDLNYGYTF	TGTGCCAGCAGTTACTCGACCGTGGACTTGAACTATGGCTACACCTTC
TRBV5-6	few	.	TRBJ1-2	CASSPTGSTNYGYTF	TGTGCCAGCAGCCCTACAGGGTCCACTAACTATGGCTACACCTTC
TRBV7-2	.	TRBD1	TRBJ2-1	CASSPQTGEGTYNEQFF	TGTGCCAGCAGCCCCCAGACAGGGGAAGGGACCTACAATGAGCAGTTCTTC
TRBV7-7	.	.	TRBJ2-5	CASSLGRAPGEETQYF	TGTGCCAGCAGCTTAGGGCGGGCGCCGGGGGAAGAGACCCAGTACTTC
TRBV27	.	.	TRBJ1-1	CASSFPGNTEAFF	TGTGCCAGCAGTTTCCCGGGGAACACTGAAGCTTTCTTT
TRBV19	.	.	TRBJ1-1	CASSINPDSADTEAFF	TGTGCCAGTAGTATCAATCCAGATTCGGCGGACACTGAAGCTTTCTTT
TRBV7-9	.	TRBD1	TRBJ1-1	CASSLDRRNTEAFF	TGTGCCAGCAGCTTGGACAGGAGGAACACTGAAGCTTTCTTT
TRBV11-3	.	TRBD1	TRBJ2-7	CASSLAGQGAYEQYF	TGTGCCAGCAGCTTGGCAGGACAGGGGGCTTACGAGCAGTACTTC
TRBV7-2	.	.	TRBJ1-1	CASSLAPGYTEAFF	TGTGCCAGCAGCTTAGCTCCAGGGTACACTGAAGCTTTCTTT
TRBV3-1/TRBV3-2	.	.	TRBJ1-2	CASSQDGRGGYTF	TGTGCCAGCAGCCAAGATGGGCGGGGTGGCTACACCTTC
TRBV5-1	.	.	TRBJ1-4	CASSLGTNSQKLFF	TGCGCCAGCAGCCTCGGGACAAACTCCCAAAAACTGTTTTTT
TRBV18	.	TRBD2	TRBJ2-1	CASSPGTSGSYNEQFF	TGTGCCAGCTCACCTGGGACTAGCGGATCCTACAATGAGCAGTTCTTC
TRBV3-1/TRBV3-2	few	.	TRBJ2-1	CASSQEGGTLYNEQFF	TGTGCCAGCAGCCAAGAGGGGGGAACCCTTTACAATGAGCAGTTCTTC
TRBV7-2	.	.	TRBJ1-1	CASSLPGYTEAFF	TGTGCCAGCAGCTTACCGGGGTACACTGAAGCTTTCTTT
TRBV6-5	.	.	TRBJ1-1	CASSLGGENTEAFF	TGTGCCAGCAGTTTGGGGGGGGAGAACACTGAAGCTTTCTTT
TRBV4-3	once	.	TRBJ2-1	CASSQGEGGYNEQFF	TGCGCCAGCAGCCAGGGGGAGGGGGGCTACAATGAGCAGTTCTTC
TRBV2	.	.	TRBJ1-1	CASSGEGRDTEAFF	TGTGCCAGCTCAGGGGAGGGTAGAGACACTGAAGCTTTCTTT
TRBV7-2	once	TRBD2	TRBJ2-2	CASNPGGRATGELFF	TGTGCCAGCAACCCGGGGGGAAGGGCCACCGGGGAGCTGTTTTTT
TRBV3-1/TRBV3-2	.	TRBD1	TRBJ2-7	CASRSRDRGYEQYF	TGTGCCAGCCGCTCCCGGGACAGGGGGTACGAGCAGTACTTC
TRBV27	.	.	TRBJ1-5	CASSLYVGGDQPQHF	TGTGCCAGCAGTTTATACGTGGGAGGGGATCAGCCCCAGCATTTT